This T cell receptor beta chain was profiled in a study of cytomegalovirus exposure and HLA in healthy donors. For the study at large: There were around 100 million unique TCR beta sequences, drawn from about 180 million T cells, in an earlier analysis.

Primers included in the PCR were 60 Vbeta and 13 Jbeta primers. In the original workflow: Among the unique TCR beta chains that a later analysis counted, about 81 million in all, 10 million to 13 million were shared. Sequencing used immunoSEQ multiplex PCR; TCRdb keeps in-frame clones, though not all of them. D and trimming were read from the DNA, whereas the V and J calls and clone size are those reported in that table. The sample records some 140,000 clones, roughly three quarters being singletons. With respect to this clone: The target antigen is unknown.

Findings of the study overall: In a later analysis, a missense DCLRE1C variant was linked to TCR beta V- and J-gene trimming.

The germline V and J ends were trimmed by 11 bases and 7 bases, with 20 bases remaining between them. Germline lookup yields CDR1 LNHDA and CDR2 SQIVND (reference sequence). This CDR3 spans 14 amino acids. Sequenced input: PBMCs. The sequence derives from a man aged 25-40 years in good health and CMV-seronegative. The chain joins TRBV19 to TRBJ1-4, with D unresolved. The chain's CDR3 is CASSIGVAAEKLFF. The CDR3 DNA reads TGTGCCTCCAGTATCGGGGTAGCGGCTGAAAAACTGTTTTTT.